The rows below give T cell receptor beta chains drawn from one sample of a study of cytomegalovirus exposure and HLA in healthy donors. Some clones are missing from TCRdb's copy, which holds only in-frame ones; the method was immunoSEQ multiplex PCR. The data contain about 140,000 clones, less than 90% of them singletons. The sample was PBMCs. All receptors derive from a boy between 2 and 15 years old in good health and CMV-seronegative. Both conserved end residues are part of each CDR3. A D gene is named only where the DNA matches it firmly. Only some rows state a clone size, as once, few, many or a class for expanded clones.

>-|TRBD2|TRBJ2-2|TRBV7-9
CASSSIRLAGVPNTGELFF
TGTGCCAGCAGCTCCATACGACTAGCGGGAGTTCCAAACACCGGGGAGCTGTTTTTT
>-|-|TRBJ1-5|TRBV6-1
CASSEQGGSQPQHF
TGTGCCAGCAGTGAACAGGGCGGAAGTCAGCCCCAGCATTTT
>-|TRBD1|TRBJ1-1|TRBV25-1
CASRPGGRNTEAFF
TGTGCCAGCAGACCAGGGGGGCGGAACACTGAAGCTTTCTTT
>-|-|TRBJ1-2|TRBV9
CASSVGDRSMGYTF
TGTGCCAGCAGCGTAGGTGACAGATCTATGGGCTACACCTTC
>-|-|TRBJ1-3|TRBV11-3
CASSARGNTIYF
TGTGCCAGCAGCGCCCGGGGAAACACCATATATTTT
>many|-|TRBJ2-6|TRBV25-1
CASSGSQSGANVLTF
TGTGCCAGCAGTGGCTCACAATCTGGGGCCAACGTCCTGACTTTC
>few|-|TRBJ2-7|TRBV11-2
CASSFSSTVAYEQYF
TGTGCCAGCAGCTTTAGTTCGACAGTCGCCTACGAGCAGTACTTC
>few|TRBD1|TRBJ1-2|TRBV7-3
CASSLAAGQGFSGYTF
TGTGCCAGCAGCTTAGCTGCGGGACAGGGGTTTTCTGGCTACACCTTC
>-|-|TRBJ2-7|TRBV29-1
CSVEVINEQYF
TGCAGCGTTGAAGTAATAAACGAGCAGTACTTC
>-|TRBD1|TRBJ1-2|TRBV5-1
CASSVLGQGEGYTF
TGCGCCAGCAGCGTATTGGGACAGGGTGAGGGCTACACCTTC
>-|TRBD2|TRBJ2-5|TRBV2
CASSEELAGVQETQYF
TGTGCCAGCAGTGAAGAGCTAGCGGGGGTGCAAGAGACCCAGTACTTC
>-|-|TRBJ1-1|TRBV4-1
CASSQGRIGRAGDTEAFF
TGCGCCAGCAGCCAAGGTCGAATAGGGAGGGCCGGGGACACTGAAGCTTTCTTT
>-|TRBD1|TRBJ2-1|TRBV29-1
CSVEDYGTGRNEQFF
TGCAGCGTTGAAGATTATGGGACAGGGCGCAATGAGCAGTTCTTC
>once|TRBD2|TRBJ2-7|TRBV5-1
CASSSPSGGAWEQYF
TGCGCCAGCAGCTCCCCTAGCGGGGGGGCGTGGGAGCAGTACTTC
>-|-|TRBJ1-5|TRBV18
CASSPGGKNQPQHF
TGTGCCAGCTCACCCGGCGGAAAAAATCAGCCCCAGCATTTT
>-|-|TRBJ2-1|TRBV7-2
CASSRPGSYNEQFF
TGTGCCAGCAGCCGCCCGGGCTCCTACAATGAGCAGTTCTTC
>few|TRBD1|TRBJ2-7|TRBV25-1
CASSLPEGLQGDEQYF
TGTGCCAGCAGCCTCCCAGAGGGGTTGCAGGGGGACGAGCAGTACTTC
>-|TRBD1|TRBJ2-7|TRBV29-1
CSVAGGEPHEQYF
TGCAGCGTTGCAGGGGGCGAGCCCCACGAGCAGTACTTC
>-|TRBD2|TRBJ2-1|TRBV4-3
CASSQLAGNEQFF
TGCGCCAGCAGCCAACTAGCGGGAAATGAGCAGTTCTTC
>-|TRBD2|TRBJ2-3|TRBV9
CASSVASGITDTQYF
TGTGCCAGCAGCGTGGCTAGCGGGATCACAGATACGCAGTATTTT
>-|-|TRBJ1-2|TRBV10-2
CASSTDRGYGGYTF
TGCGCCAGCAGTACCGACCGGGGGTACGGTGGCTACACCTTC
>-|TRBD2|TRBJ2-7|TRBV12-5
CASGFGLAGDYEQYF
TGTGCTAGTGGTTTTGGACTAGCGGGAGACTACGAGCAGTACTTC
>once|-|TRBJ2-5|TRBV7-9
CASSPGDQETQYF
TGTGCCAGCAGCCCCGGGGACCAAGAGACCCAGTACTTC
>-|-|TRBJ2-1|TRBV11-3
CASSALENNEQFF
TGTGCCAGCAGCGCCCTAGAAAACAATGAGCAGTTCTTC
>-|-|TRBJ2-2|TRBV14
CASSPRLDTGELFF
TGTGCCAGCAGCCCCCGACTTGACACCGGGGAGCTGTTTTTT
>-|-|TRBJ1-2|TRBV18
CASSQGVGDNYGYTF
TGTGCCAGCTCGCAAGGGGTGGGCGACAACTATGGCTACACCTTC
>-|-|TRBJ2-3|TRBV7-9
CSSSFGGGATDTQYF
TGTTCCAGCAGCTTCGGAGGGGGGGCCACAGATACGCAGTATTTT
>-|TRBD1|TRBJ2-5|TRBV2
CASSERQGEETQYF
TGTGCCAGCAGTGAACGACAGGGGGAAGAGACCCAGTACTTC
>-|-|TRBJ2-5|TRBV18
CASSPAGAISLKETQYF
TGTGCCAGCTCACCGGCGGGGGCCATCAGTCTCAAAGAGACCCAGTACTTC
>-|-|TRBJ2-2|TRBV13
CASSFLSGNTGELFF
TGTGCCAGCAGCTTTCTGAGCGGGAACACCGGGGAGCTGTTTTTT
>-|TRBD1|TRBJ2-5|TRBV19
CASTGAGGEETQYF
TGTGCCAGTACAGGGGCAGGGGGTGAGGAGACCCAGTACTTC
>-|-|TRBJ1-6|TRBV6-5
CASSYVGGFSPLHF
TGTGCCAGCAGTTACGTGGGAGGTTTTTCACCCCTCCACTTT
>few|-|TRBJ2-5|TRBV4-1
CASSQDRWRFQETQYF
TGCGCCAGCAGCCAAGATCGATGGCGGTTCCAAGAGACCCAGTACTTC
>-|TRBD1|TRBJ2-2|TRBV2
CARRYRGRQTGELFF
TGTGCCAGACGATACAGGGGGCGCCAAACCGGGGAGCTGTTTTTT
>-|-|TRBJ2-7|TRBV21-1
CASSLRDRGSYEQYF
TGTGCCAGCAGCCTGCGGGACAGGGGCTCCTACGAGCAGTACTTC
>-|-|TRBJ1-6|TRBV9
CASSVSDINSPLHF
TGTGCCAGCAGCGTATCGGACATTAATTCACCCCTCCACTTT
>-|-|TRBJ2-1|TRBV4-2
CASSQDGGEQFF
TGTGCCAGCAGCCAAGATGGCGGGGAGCAGTTCTTC
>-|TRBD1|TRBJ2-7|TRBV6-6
CASSYSYRGNEQYF
TGTGCCAGCAGTTACTCGTACAGGGGTAACGAGCAGTACTTC
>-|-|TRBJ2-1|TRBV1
CTSRLVNEQFF
TGCACCAGCCGTCTAGTCAATGAGCAGTTCTTC